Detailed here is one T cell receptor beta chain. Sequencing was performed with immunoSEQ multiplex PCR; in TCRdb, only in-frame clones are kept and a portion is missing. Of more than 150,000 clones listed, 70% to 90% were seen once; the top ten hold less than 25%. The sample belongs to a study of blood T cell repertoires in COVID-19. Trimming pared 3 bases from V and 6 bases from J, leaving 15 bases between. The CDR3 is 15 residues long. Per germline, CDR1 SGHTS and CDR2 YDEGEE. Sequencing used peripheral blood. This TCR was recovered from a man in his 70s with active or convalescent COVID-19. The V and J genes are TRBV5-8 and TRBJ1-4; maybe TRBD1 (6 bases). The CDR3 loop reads CASSSFGGGYEKLFF. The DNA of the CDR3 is TGTGCCAGCAGCTCCTTTGGGGGGGGCTATGAAAAACTGTTTTTT.